Listed below are T cell receptor beta chains from one sample, sequenced in a study of beta chain features in type 1 diabetes. Sequenced by immunoSEQ multiplex PCR; TCRdb stores in-frame clones only, minus some. The repertoire holds some 300,000 clones, with under 8.5% as singletons. Sequenced material: central memory CD4+ T cells from blood. These receptors came from a woman under 30 in good health. Both conserved end residues are part of each CDR3. D genes are given only for firm matches. Not every row has a clone size; where given, it reads once, few, many or a size class.

TRBV9	.	TRBJ2-1	18	few	CASSFRGGGLVPANEQFF	TGTGCCAGCAGCTTCAGGGGGGGAGGACTAGTTCCTGCCAATGAGCAGTTCTTC
TRBV9	.	TRBJ1-2	15	.	CASSLGVMGDYGYTF	TGTGCCAGCAGTTTGGGGGTGATGGGCGACTATGGCTACACCTTC
TRBV27	.	TRBJ1-6	14	.	CASSKGNFWTPLHF	TGTGCCAGCAGCAAGGGGAACTTCTGGACACCCCTCCACTTT
TRBV27	TRBD1	TRBJ1-1	15	many	CASSKSFRGTVEAFF	TGTGCCAGCAGCAAGTCCTTCAGAGGGACAGTTGAAGCTTTCTTT
TRBV10-1	.	TRBJ2-5	12	few	CASSENQETQYF	TGCGCCAGCAGTGAGAACCAAGAGACCCAGTACTTC
TRBV4-3	.	TRBJ1-2	13	few	CASSPSVRDGYTF	TGCGCCAGCAGCCCCTCGGTGCGGGATGGCTACACCTTC
TRBV30	TRBD2	TRBJ2-1	15	few	CAWRVVSGRRDEQFF	TGTGCCTGGAGGGTGGTAAGCGGGAGAAGAGATGAGCAGTTCTTC
TRBV18	.	TRBJ1-4	13	few	CASSGGTNEKLFF	TGTGCCAGCTCGGGAGGGACGAATGAAAAACTGTTTTTT
TRBV4-2	TRBD2	TRBJ2-5	18	.	CASSQDAPRGVGQETQYF	TGTGCCAGCAGCCAAGACGCCCCGCGGGGGGTAGGCCAAGAGACCCAGTACTTC
TRBV5-4	.	TRBJ2-3	13	.	CASSLDRPDTQYF	TGTGCCAGCAGCTTGGACAGACCGGATACGCAGTATTTT
TRBV20-1	.	TRBJ1-1	11	.	CSALRPGEAFF	TGCAGTGCCCTACGTCCGGGTGAAGCTTTCTTT
TRBV7-3	TRBD1	TRBJ1-2	16	few	CASSLNRPGQGSGYTF	TGTGCCAGCAGCTTAAACCGACCGGGACAGGGTAGTGGCTACACCTTC
TRBV27	TRBD2	TRBJ2-1	18	.	CASSLESRLAGGWNEQFF	TGTGCCAGCAGTTTAGAATCGAGGCTAGCGGGAGGATGGAATGAGCAGTTCTTC
TRBV5-4	.	TRBJ2-7	14	.	CASSLEGGDYEQYF	TGTGCCAGCAGCTTGGAGGGCGGAGACTACGAGCAGTACTTC
TRBV7-9	TRBD2	TRBJ2-7	17	many	CASSFHQWTSGSYEQYF	TGTGCCAGCAGCTTTCACCAATGGACTAGCGGGAGCTACGAGCAGTACTTC
TRBV6-5	.	TRBJ1-1	13	.	CASGSHMNTEAFF	TGTGCCAGCGGATCCCACATGAACACTGAAGCTTTCTTT
TRBV7-8	.	TRBJ2-2	13	few	CASSFANTGELFF	TGTGCCAGCAGCTTCGCGAACACCGGGGAGCTGTTTTTT
TRBV7-9	.	TRBJ2-5	15	.	CASSVRAQRGETQYF	TGTGCCAGCAGCGTACGGGCCCAACGAGGGGAGACCCAGTACTTC
TRBV29-1	TRBD2	TRBJ2-3	13	.	CSAGLAGTDTQYF	TGCAGCGCCGGACTAGCGGGCACAGATACGCAGTATTTT
TRBV27	.	TRBJ2-3	13	.	CASSRPPTDTQYF	TGTGCCAGCAGTCGCCCGCCCACAGATACGCAGTATTTT
TRBV7-2	.	TRBJ2-2	15	many	CASSPTGRETGELFF	TGTGCCAGCAGCCCTACAGGGAGGGAGACCGGGGAGCTGTTTTTT
TRBV5-6	TRBD2	TRBJ2-7	14	many	CASSRDGRTGEQYF	TGTGCCAGCAGCAGGGACGGGAGGACCGGCGAGCAGTACTTC
TRBV18	TRBD1	TRBJ1-1	14	few	CASSQGAGNTEAFF	TGTGCCAGCTCACAGGGGGCGGGGAACACTGAAGCTTTCTTT
TRBV28	TRBD1	TRBJ1-2	18	few	CASSTLHLDRGRFYGYTF	TGTGCCAGCAGTACACTCCATTTGGACAGGGGGCGTTTCTATGGCTACACCTTC
TRBV18	.	TRBJ1-1	14	.	CASSPAFGNTEAFF	TGTGCCAGCTCACCGGCCTTCGGTAACACTGAAGCTTTCTTT
TRBV6-5	.	TRBJ2-1	15	.	CASSPRGLLNNEQFF	TGTGCCAGCAGTCCCCGGGGGCTATTAAACAATGAGCAGTTCTTC
TRBV18	.	TRBJ1-4	13	few	CASSLGVNEKLFF	TGTGCCAGCTCACTAGGAGTGAATGAAAAACTGTTTTTT
TRBV14	.	TRBJ1-5	12	many	CASSQGRYPQHF	TGTGCCAGCAGCCAGGGAAGGTATCCCCAGCATTTT
TRBV7-9	.	TRBJ1-5	14	few	CASSSGTNNPPQHF	TGTGCCAGCAGTTCCGGGACCAATAACCCGCCCCAGCATTTT